One sample yielded the 31 T cell receptor beta chains listed below, sequenced in a study of T cell repertoires in cytomegalovirus infection. TCRdb reprocessed the reads via MiXCR and lists one record per CDR3 protein. This sample has approximately 500,000 distinct CDR3 sequences; 15% to 20% occur once, and the top ten carry roughly a quarter. The sample taken for sequencing was CD8+ T cells from PBMCs. These receptors were obtained from a human donor in good health (CMV status not recorded). Some clones in this sample may be carry-over from other donors' samples.

There are many counts of this clonotype. The gene calls are TRBV12-3 or TRBV12-4 and TRBJ2-1; no clear D. This CDR3 comprises 14 residues. V lost 3 bases and J lost 3, with 9 bases in between. CDR3 bases: TGTGCCAGCAGTTTTCCCGAAGACTACAATGAGCAGTTCTTC. It encodes CASSFPEDYNEQFF.

The chain recombines TRBV6-6 with TRBJ1-5; no clear D. CDR3 size: 16 residues. V shed 2 bases and J shed 0 bases, with 11 bases lying between them. Germline CDR1 MNHNY, CDR2 SVGAGI (reference sequence). CDR3 residues: CASSYQRADSNQPQHF. In DNA, the CDR3 is TGTGCCAGCAGTTACCAGAGAGCTGATAGCAATCAGCCCCAGCATTTT.

There are a few counts of this clonotype. The chain links TRBV4-2 to TRBJ2-7; D is ambiguous. The CDR3 runs 15 residues. The V gene lost 0 bases and the J gene lost 6 bases, with 15 bases spanning the gap. Germline CDR1 reads LGHNA; CDR2 reads YNFKEQ. The CDR3 nucleotides are TGTGCCAGCAGCCAAGATGAACGAGGCCGGAGCGAGCAGTACTTC. This encodes CASSQDERGRSEQYF.

The J gene is TRBJ2-6, the V gene TRBV18, with TRBD2 identical over 13 bases. This CDR3 region has 19 residues. Germline V lookup: CDR1 KGHSH, CDR2 LQKENI. The V gene end was trimmed by 3 bases and the J gene end by 0 bases; junction bases not matched to a gene: 5. CDR3 in amino acids: CASSPKGLAGSSGANVLTF. The CDR3 bases are TGTGCCAGCTCACCCAAGGGACTAGCGGGATCCTCTGGGGCCAACGTCCTGACTTTC.

This clonotype has at least ten counts. This sequence joins TRBV6-1 and TRBJ2-7; no reliable D call. The length of the CDR3 is 13 residues. The ends were cut back, 7 bases at V and 2 bases at J, with 12 bases in the middle. From germline, CDR1 is MNHNS and CDR2 SASEGT. CDR3 sequence (DNA): TGTGCCAGCATCCGGACCCTAACCTACGAGCAGTACTTC. Translation gives CASIRTLTYEQYF.

For this clonotype: A much bigger clone sits one base away, suggesting this may be a read error. V is TRBV7-4 and J is TRBJ1-2; TRBD1 might be the D (5 bases). Germline V lookup: CDR1 SGHVT, CDR2 SQSDAQ. There are 13 residues in the CDR3. CDR3 region: CASTQGAGAGCTF. In DNA form, the CDR3 reads TGTGCCAGCACCCAAGGGGCCGGGGCTGGCTGCACCTTC.

This clonotype turned up a few times. The chain combines TRBV5-1 with TRBJ2-7, with D tentatively TRBD2 (6 bases). Per germline, CDR1 SGHRS and CDR2 YFSETQ. V was pared by 0 bases and J by 1 base, with 14 bases between. The CDR3 length is 16 residues. The DNA of the CDR3 is TGCGCCAGCAGCTTGGAGTTGTACGGGGGATCCTACGAGCAGTACTTC. Translating it yields CASSLELYGGSYEQYF.

This clonotype was found a few times. The genes are TRBV5-6 and TRBJ2-7; D is ambiguous. The CDR3 contains 14 residues. V was pared by 3 bases and J by 2 bases, with 12 bases between. Looked up from germline, CDR1 is SGHDT and CDR2 is YYEEEE. The CDR3 DNA reads TGTGCCAGCAGCTGGGGTAACCCAGCCTACGAGCAGTACTTC. Translation: CASSWGNPAYEQYF. The whole variable domain, remainder taken from reference TRBV5-6 and TRBJ2-7, is DAGVTQSPTHLIKTRGQQVTLRCSPKSGHDTVSWYQQALGQGPQFIFQYYEEEERQRGNFPDRFSGHQFPNYSSELNVNALLLGDSALYLCASSWGNPAYEQYFGPGTRLTVT.

This clonotype has more than one count but fewer than ten. The genes are TRBV20-1 and TRBJ2-7; weak D call: TRBD1 (5 bases). Deletions cut 0 bases from V and 2 bases from J, with 14 bases between. The CDR3 has 15 residues. Germline CDR1 and CDR2: DFQATT and SNEGSKA (reference sequence). Here the CDR3 DNA reads TGCAGTGCTAGAGATAGGCAGGGCCAGACCTACGAGCAGTACTTC. This codes for CSARDRQGQTYEQYF.

About this clonotype itself: This is likely a read error, given that the CDR3 carries no conserved phenylalanine or tryptophan at its end. The V gene is TRBV28, the J gene TRBJ2-7, with D perhaps TRBD1 (6 bases). The CDR3 length is 14 residues. V was trimmed by 2 bases and J by 5 bases, leaving 13 bases between them. From germline, CDR1 is MDHEN and CDR2 SYDVKM. CDR3 region: CASSLGTNYNEQYY. The CDR3 DNA sequence: TGTGCCAGCAGTTTAGGGACAAATTATAACGAGCAGTACTAC.

This clonotype appeared a few times. This chain joins TRBV18 and TRBJ1-2; TRBD1 agrees at 8 bases. Germline V gives CDR1 KGHSH, CDR2 LQKENI. The CDR3 sequence is 17 residues long. V shed 1 base and J 5 bases; nucleotides not matched to a gene: 12. CDR3 region: CASSPQTGVPSRYGYTF. The CDR3 nucleotides are TGTGCCAGCTCACCACAGACAGGGGTCCCCTCCCGATATGGCTACACCTTC.

The chain employs TRBV20-1 and TRBJ2-1; D is possibly TRBD2 (6 bases). The germline V gene has CDR1 DFQATT and CDR2 SNEGSKA (reference sequence). This CDR3 has 15 amino acids. V lost 6 bases, J lost 0 bases, and 15 bases lay in between. The CDR3 loop reads CSAFSPGDSYNEQFF. CDR3 DNA sequence: TGCAGTGCCTTTTCCCCGGGGGACTCCTACAATGAGCAGTTCTTC.

J is TRBJ1-1 and V is TRBV2; possibly TRBD1 for D (5 bases). V lost 5 bases and J lost 2, with 12 bases in between. Germline values: CDR1 SNHLY, CDR2 FYNNEI. The CDR3 extends over 14 amino acids. The CDR3 nucleotides are TGTGCCAGCAGTCCTAAACAGGAAAACACTGAAGCTTTCTTT. Protein: CASSPKQENTEAFF.

A remark on this clonotype: An end of the junction does not agree with germline; a read error may underlie this. The chain uses TRBV5-6 and TRBJ2-1; tentatively, D is TRBD2 (5 bases). CDR3 size: 12 residues. Germline CDR1 reads SGHDT; CDR2 reads YYEEEE. The CDR3 spells CAGSEGDNEQFF. CDR3 in DNA: TGTGCCGGCAGCGAGGGAGACAATGAGCAGTTCTTC.

The chain links TRBV30 to TRBJ1-3; no clear D gene. Germline V CDR1 and CDR2: GTSNPN, SVGIG (reference sequence). This CDR3 is 11 amino acids long. The V end lost 3 bases, the J end lost 4 bases, and 4 bases lay between the germline ends. This CDR3 reads CAWRTGNTIYF. CDR3 in DNA: TGTGCCTGGAGAACCGGAAACACCATATATTTT.

This clonotype was seen a few times. CDR3 loop: CASAPGTGMETQYF. In nucleotides, the CDR3 is TGTGCTAGTGCCCCCGGGACAGGGATGGAGACCCAGTACTTC. V is TRBV12-5 and J is TRBJ2-5; 9 positions match TRBD1. V lost 7 bases and J lost 5; bases outside the gene matches: 8. This CDR3 spans 14 amino acids. The germline V gene has CDR1 LGHNT and CDR2 FRNRAP.

This clonotype was picked up many times. The V call is TRBV12-3 or TRBV12-4, the J call TRBJ2-1, with D perhaps TRBD2 (6 bases). There are 11 residues in the CDR3. Trimming took 7 bases from V and 8 from J, leaving 9 bases between them. For the CDR3, the DNA is TGTGCCAGCACCCGCGGGGATGAGCAGTTCTTC. Amino acid sequence: CASTRGDEQFF.

This clonotype has only a few counts. The chain links TRBV7-9 to TRBJ1-1; D may be TRBD1 (6 bases). The CDR3 consists of 15 residues. CDR1 and CDR2 (germline): SEHNR, FQNEAQ (reference sequence). V was trimmed by 5 bases and J by 1 base, leaving 14 bases between them. DNA for the CDR3: TGTGCCAGCAGCCTCCCGACAGGAGGGAACACTGAAGCTTTCTTT. As protein: CASSLPTGGNTEAFF.

In regard to this clonotype: A single base separates this from a much larger clone, so it may be a read error. The chain uses TRBV4-1 and TRBJ1-5; 9 bases fit TRBD1. This CDR3 spans 17 amino acids. Per the germline V gene, CDR1 is MGHRA and CDR2 is YSYEKL. The DNA for the CDR3 is TGCGCCAGCAGCCATACGGGACAGGGTGGAAGCAATCAGCTCCAGCATTTT. Translating gives CASSHTGQGGSNQLQHF.

J is TRBJ2-7 and V is TRBV15; 10 bases are a match to TRBD2. The CDR3 contains 16 residues. CDR1 and CDR2 (germline): LNHNV, YYDKDF (reference sequence). With V trimmed by 1 base and J by 5 bases, 8 bases remained unmatched. CDR3 amino acids: CATSRARTSGLNEQYF. Here the CDR3 DNA reads TGTGCCACCAGCAGAGCAAGGACTAGCGGTTTGAACGAGCAGTACTTC.

CDR3 nucleotide sequence: TGTGCCAGCAGCCAAGCCAGGGGACTAGCCTACGAGCAGTACTTC. Translating it yields CASSQARGLAYEQYF. The V and J genes are TRBV4-2 and TRBJ2-7, with 8 bases identical to TRBD2. The V segment lost 1 base and the J segment 2 bases; nucleotides outside the gene matches: 4. This CDR3 is 15 amino acids long. CDR1 and CDR2 from the germline V gene are LGHNA and YNFKEQ.

This clonotype has just a few counts. The chain links TRBV29-1 to TRBJ2-1; D gene unclear. This CDR3 spans 13 amino acids. The germline gives CDR1 SQVTM, CDR2 ANQGSEA. Trimming stripped 0 bases from V and 4 bases from J, with 7 bases between. This CDR3 reads CSVEEGGYNEQFF. The CDR3 DNA is TGCAGCGTTGAAGAGGGCGGATACAATGAGCAGTTCTTC.

At least ten counts were recorded for this clonotype. The chain carries TRBV7-8 and TRBJ1-3; D may be TRBD1 (6 bases). This CDR3 is built from 15 residues. The ends were cut back, 5 bases at V and 0 bases at J, with 11 bases in the middle. In germline, CDR1 is SGHVS, CDR2 FQNEAQ. CDR3 region: CASSLRDTSGNTIYF. The CDR3 DNA is TGTGCCAGCAGCCTCCGGGACACCTCTGGAAACACCATATATTTT.

The chain employs TRBV9 and TRBJ1-1; 8 positions match TRBD1. CDR1 is SGDLS, CDR2 YYNGEE, per germline. This CDR3 region has 16 residues. The trim removed 3 bases at V and 2 bases at J, leaving 9 bases unmatched. The CDR3 is CASSGGQGTINTEAFF. CDR3 sequence (DNA): TGTGCCAGCAGCGGAGGACAGGGAACTATAAACACTGAAGCTTTCTTT.

There are many counts of this clonotype. V is TRBV7-2 and J is TRBJ2-3; 8 bases match TRBD2. Trimming took 5 bases from V and 4 from J; bases not matched to a gene: 5. Germline V gives CDR1 SGHTA, CDR2 FQGNSA. The CDR3 contains 14 residues. This CDR3 reads CASSLGGAPDTQYF. CDR3 in DNA: TGTGCCAGCAGCCTCGGGGGGGCCCCAGATACGCAGTATTTT.

The rearrangement uses TRBV4-2 and TRBJ2-7; no definite D call. V lost 4 bases and J 3 bases, leaving 10 bases between the germline ends. The length of the CDR3 is 13 residues. Germline CDR1 reads LGHNA; CDR2 reads YNFKEQ. CDR3 in amino acids: CASSRNQNYEQYF. The CDR3 DNA follows: TGTGCCAGCAGCCGCAATCAAAACTACGAGCAGTACTTC.

CDR3 protein: CASSFSGRLNEQFF. The DNA of the CDR3 is TGTGCCAGCAGTTTTAGCGGGAGGCTGAATGAGCAGTTCTTC. This chain links TRBV28 with TRBJ2-1; 10 positions match TRBD2. Germline loops: CDR1 MDHEN, CDR2 SYDVKM. Germline trimming cut 3 bases from V and 7 bases from J; bases unmatched to any gene: 3. The length of the CDR3 is 14 residues.

On this clonotype itself: One end of the junction varies from germline; a read error may be responsible. V gene TRBV28 combines with J gene TRBJ2-1, with D uncertain. This CDR3 spans 12 amino acids. The germline V gene encodes CDR1 MDHEN and CDR2 SYDVKM. The CDR3 nucleotides read TGTGCCAGCAGTTTAGTGTCACCTCCCCCTTTGTTC. This gives the protein CASSLVSPPPLF.

In its sample, this clonotype was seen many times. The chain has TRBV12-3 or TRBV12-4 and TRBJ2-1; TRBD1 aligns across 8 bases. V shed 5 bases and J 0 bases; nucleotides not matched to a gene: 6. The CDR3 totals 16 residues. This CDR3 reads CASSVYRGSSYNEQFF. CDR3 bases: TGTGCCAGCAGTGTCTACAGGGGGAGCTCCTACAATGAGCAGTTCTTC.

At least ten counts were recorded for this clonotype. The genes are TRBV7-4 and TRBJ2-6, with D perhaps matching TRBD1 (5 bases). V was pared by 2 bases and J by 2 bases, with 19 bases between. CDR1 is SGHVT and CDR2 is SQSDAQ in the germline V gene. This CDR3 contains 19 residues. CDR3 residues: CASSLSVLIRVPGANVLTF. CDR3 sequence (DNA): TGTGCCAGCAGCTTATCCGTTTTGATCAGGGTCCCTGGGGCCAACGTCCTGACTTTC.

This clonotype was found a few times. This chain joins TRBV2 and TRBJ1-2; 7 positions match TRBD1. Germline V CDR1 and CDR2: SNHLY, FYNNEI. Trimming took 2 bases from V and 5 from J; bases not matched to a gene: 8. There are 15 residues in the CDR3. The CDR3 region has the DNA TGTGCCAGCAGTGAATTGCCAGGGGGAGGTTATGGCTACACCTTC. It codes for CASSELPGGGYGYTF.